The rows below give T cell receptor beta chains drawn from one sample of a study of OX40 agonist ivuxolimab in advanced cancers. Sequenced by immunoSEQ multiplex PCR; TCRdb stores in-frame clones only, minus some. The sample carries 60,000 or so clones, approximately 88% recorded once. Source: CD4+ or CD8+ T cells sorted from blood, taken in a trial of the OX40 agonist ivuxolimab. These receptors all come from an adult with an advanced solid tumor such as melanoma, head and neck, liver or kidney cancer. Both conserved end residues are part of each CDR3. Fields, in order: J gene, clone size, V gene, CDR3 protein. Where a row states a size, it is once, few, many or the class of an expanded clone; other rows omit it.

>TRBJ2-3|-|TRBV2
CASSAGSGRTDTQYF
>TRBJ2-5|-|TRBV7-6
CASSSTGFRETQYF
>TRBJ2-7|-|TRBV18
CASSPYFQGAYEQYF
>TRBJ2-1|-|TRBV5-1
CASSPVSPGYNEQFF
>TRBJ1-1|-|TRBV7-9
CASSRGRGTEAFF
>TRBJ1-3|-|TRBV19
CASRARENSGNTIYF
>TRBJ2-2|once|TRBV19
CASSTRGRLAGELFF
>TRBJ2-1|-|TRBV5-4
CASSWDTGSYNEQFF
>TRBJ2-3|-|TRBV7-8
CASSLGTGLHTQYF
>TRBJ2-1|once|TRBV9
CASSPGQGYNEQFF
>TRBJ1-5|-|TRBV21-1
CASNSRDRGSNQPQHF
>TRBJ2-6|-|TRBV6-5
CASSYFGANVLTF
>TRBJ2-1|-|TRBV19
CASSIGGKVEQFF
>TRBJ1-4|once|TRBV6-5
CASSYSPGGYNEKLFF
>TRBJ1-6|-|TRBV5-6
CASSLRGQRSPLHF
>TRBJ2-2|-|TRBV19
CASTPRGNPTGELFF
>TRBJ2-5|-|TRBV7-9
CASSLGLAAFQETQYF
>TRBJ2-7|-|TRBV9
CASSVGLSGMMSEQYF
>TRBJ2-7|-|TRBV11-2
CASSHTDSHAEQYF
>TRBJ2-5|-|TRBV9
CASRETGAPQETQYF
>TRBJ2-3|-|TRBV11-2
CASSPSLLAGVDTQYF
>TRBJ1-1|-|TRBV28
CASRGSGAEAFF
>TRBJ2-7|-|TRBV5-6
CASSQGRGSEQYF
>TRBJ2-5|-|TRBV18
CASSPDKGSTETQYF
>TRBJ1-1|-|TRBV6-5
CASSYLGNRHEAFF
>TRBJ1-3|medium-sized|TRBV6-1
CASSVGTAGNTIYF
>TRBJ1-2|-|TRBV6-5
CASSYSRGASFYGYTF
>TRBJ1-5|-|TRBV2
CASSEAHNQPQHF